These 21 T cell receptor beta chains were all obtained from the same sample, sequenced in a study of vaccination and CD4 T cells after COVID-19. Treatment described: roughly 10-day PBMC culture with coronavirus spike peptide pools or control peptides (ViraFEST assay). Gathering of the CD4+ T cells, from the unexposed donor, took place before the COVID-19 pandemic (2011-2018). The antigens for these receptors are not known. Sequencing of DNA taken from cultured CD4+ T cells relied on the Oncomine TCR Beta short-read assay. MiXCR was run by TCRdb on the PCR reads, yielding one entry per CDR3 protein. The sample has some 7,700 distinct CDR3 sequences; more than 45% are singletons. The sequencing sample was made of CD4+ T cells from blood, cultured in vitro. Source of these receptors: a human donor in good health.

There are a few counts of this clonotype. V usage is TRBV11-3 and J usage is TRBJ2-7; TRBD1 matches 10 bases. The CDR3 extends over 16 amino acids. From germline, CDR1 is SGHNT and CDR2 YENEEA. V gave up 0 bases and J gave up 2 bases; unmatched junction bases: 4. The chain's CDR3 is CASSLDTGQGTYEQYF. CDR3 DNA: TGTGCCAGCAGCTTAGATACGGGACAGGGGACCTACGAGCAGTACTTC.

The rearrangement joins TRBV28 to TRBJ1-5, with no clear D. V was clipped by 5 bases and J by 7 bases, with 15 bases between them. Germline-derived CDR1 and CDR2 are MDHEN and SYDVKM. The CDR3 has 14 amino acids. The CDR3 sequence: CASSPSNLRQPQHF. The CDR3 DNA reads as TGTGCCAGCAGTCCTTCTAATCTGAGACAGCCCCAGCATTTT.

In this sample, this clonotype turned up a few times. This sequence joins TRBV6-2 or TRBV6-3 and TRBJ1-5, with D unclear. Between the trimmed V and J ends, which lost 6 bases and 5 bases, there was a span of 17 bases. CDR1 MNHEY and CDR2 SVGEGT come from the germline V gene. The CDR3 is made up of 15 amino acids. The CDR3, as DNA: TGTGCCAGCAGCCTCGAAGGAGGGTTTCATCAGCCCCAGCATTTT. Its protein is CASSLEGGFHQPQHF.

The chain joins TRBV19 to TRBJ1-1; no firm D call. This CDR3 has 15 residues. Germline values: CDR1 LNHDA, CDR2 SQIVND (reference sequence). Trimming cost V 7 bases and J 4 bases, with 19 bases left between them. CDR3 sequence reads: CASIDAGNFGTEAFF. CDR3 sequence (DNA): TGTGCCAGTATAGATGCGGGGAACTTTGGCACTGAAGCTTTCTTT. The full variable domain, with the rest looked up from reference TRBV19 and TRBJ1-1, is DGGITQSPKYLFRKEGQNVTLSCEQNLNHDAMYWYRQDPGQGLRLIYYSQIVNDFQKGDIAEGYSVSREKKESFPLTVTSAQKNPTAFYLCASIDAGNFGTEAFFGQGTRLTVV.

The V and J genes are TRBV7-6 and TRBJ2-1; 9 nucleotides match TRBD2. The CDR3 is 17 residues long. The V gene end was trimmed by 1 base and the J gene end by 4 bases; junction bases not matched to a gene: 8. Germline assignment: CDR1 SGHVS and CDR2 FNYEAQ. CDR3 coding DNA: TGTGCCAGCAGCTTAGTGGCTAGCGGGGATATTTACAATGAGCAGTTCTTC. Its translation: CASSLVASGDIYNEQFF. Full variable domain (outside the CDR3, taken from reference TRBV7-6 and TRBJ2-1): GAGVSQSPRYKVTKRGQDVALRCDPISGHVSLYWYRQALGQGPEFLTYFNYEAQQDKSGLPNDRFSAERPEGSISTLTIQRTEQRDSAMYRCASSLVASGDIYNEQFFGPGTRLTVL.

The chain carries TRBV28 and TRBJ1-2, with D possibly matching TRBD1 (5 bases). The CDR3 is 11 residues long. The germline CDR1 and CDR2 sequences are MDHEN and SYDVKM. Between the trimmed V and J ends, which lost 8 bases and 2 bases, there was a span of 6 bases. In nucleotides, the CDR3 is TGTGCCAGCGGGGGGAACTATGGCTACACCTTC. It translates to CASGGNYGYTF.

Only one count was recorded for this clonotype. The CDR3 here is CASSRLVASGGPWDTQYF. The CDR3 coding sequence is TGTGCCAGCAGTCGCCTGGTAGCTAGCGGGGGCCCTTGGGATACGCAGTATTTT. The chain couples TRBV6-2 or TRBV6-3 to TRBJ2-3; TRBD2 matches 10 bases. With 5 bases clipped from V and 6 bases from J, the junction kept 17 bases outside the gene matches. The CDR3 covers 18 residues. Germline CDR1 reads MNHEY; CDR2 reads SVGEGT.

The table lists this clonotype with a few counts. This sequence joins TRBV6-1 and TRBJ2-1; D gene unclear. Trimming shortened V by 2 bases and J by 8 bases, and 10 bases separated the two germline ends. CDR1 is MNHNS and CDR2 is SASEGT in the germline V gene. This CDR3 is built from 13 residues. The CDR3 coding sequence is TGTGCCAGCAGTGAATCGGCCTCGGATGAGCAGTTCTTC. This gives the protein CASSESASDEQFF.

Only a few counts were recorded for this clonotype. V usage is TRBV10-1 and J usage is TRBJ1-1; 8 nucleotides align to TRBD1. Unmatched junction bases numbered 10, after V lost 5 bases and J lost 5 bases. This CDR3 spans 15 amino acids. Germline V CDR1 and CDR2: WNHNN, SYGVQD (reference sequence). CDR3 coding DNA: TGCGCCAGCAGTCGATTTAGGACAGGGTTGACTGAAGCTTTCTTT. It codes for CASSRFRTGLTEAFF.

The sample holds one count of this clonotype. The CDR3: CASSSRLGSGFYTEAFF. CDR3 nucleotide sequence: TGTGCCAGCAGTTCCCGGCTCGGGAGTGGGTTTTACACTGAAGCTTTCTTT. The rearrangement links TRBV28 to TRBJ1-1; D is unclear. The ends were cut back, 4 bases at V and 3 bases at J, with 21 bases in the middle. This CDR3 contains 17 residues. The V gene's germline CDR1 is MDHEN and CDR2 SYDVKM.

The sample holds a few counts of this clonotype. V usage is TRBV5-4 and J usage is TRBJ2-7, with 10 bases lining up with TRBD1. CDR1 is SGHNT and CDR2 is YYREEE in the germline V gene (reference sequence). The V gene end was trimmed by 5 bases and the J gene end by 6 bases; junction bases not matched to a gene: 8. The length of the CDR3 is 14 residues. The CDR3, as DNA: TGTGCCAGCAGGGCCGGGACAGGGGCTTTCGAGCAGTACTTC. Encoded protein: CASRAGTGAFEQYF.

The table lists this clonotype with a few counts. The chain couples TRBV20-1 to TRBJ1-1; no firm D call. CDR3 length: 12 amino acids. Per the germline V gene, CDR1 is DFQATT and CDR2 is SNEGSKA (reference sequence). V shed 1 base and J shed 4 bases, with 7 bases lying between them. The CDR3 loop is CSARAPGTEAFF. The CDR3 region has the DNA TGCAGTGCTAGAGCCCCAGGCACTGAAGCTTTCTTT.

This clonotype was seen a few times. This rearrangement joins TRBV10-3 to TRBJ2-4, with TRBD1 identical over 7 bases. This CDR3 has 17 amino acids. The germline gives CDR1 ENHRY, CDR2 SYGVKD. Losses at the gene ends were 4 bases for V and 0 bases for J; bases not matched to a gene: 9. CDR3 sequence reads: CAISGADRELAKNIQYF. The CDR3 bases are TGTGCCATCAGTGGGGCTGACAGGGAGTTAGCCAAAAACATTCAGTACTTC.

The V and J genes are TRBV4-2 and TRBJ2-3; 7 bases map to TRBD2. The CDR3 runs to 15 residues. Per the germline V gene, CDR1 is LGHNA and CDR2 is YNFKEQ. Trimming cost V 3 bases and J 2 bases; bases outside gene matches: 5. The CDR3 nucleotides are TGTGCCAGCAGCCAGTGGGGGGGTCCCACAGATACGCAGTATTTT. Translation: CASSQWGGPTDTQYF.

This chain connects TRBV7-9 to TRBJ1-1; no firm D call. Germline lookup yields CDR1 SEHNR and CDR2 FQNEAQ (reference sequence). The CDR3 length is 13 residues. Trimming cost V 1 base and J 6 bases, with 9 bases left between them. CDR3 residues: CASSLEFGAEAFF. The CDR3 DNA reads TGTGCCAGCAGCTTAGAATTTGGAGCTGAAGCTTTCTTT.

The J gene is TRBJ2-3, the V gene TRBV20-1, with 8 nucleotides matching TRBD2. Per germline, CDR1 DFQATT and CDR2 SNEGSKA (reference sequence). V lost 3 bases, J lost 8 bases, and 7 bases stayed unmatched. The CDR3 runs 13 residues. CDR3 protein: CSASGGAAGTQYF. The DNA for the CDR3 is TGCAGTGCTAGCGGGGGGGCGGCTGGTACGCAGTATTTT.

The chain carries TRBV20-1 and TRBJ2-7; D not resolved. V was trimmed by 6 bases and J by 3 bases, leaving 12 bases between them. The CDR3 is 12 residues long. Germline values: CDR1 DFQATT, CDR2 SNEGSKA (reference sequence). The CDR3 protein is CSAVDGDYEQYF. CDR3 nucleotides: TGCAGTGCCGTGGACGGAGACTACGAGCAGTACTTC.

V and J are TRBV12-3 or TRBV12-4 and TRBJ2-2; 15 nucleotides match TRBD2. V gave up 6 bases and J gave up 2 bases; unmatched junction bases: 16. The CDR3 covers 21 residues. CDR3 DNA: TGTGCCAGCAGCCAGAGGGGATGGGGGACTAGCGGGGGGCCTAACACCGGGGAGCTGTTTTTT. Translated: CASSQRGWGTSGGPNTGELFF.

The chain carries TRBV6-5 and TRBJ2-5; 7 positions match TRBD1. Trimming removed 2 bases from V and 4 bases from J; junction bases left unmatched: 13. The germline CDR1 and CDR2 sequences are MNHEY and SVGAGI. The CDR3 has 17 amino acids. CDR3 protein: CASSYTEIRDSGETQYF. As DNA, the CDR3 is TGTGCCAGCAGTTACACAGAAATCCGGGACAGTGGAGAGACCCAGTACTTC.

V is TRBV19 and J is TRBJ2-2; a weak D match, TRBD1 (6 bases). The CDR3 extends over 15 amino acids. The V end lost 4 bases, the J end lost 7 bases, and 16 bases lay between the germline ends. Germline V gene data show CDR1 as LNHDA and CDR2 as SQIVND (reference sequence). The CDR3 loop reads CASSTPLQGIGELFF. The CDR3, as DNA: TGTGCCAGTAGTACCCCGCTACAGGGAATCGGGGAGCTGTTTTTT.

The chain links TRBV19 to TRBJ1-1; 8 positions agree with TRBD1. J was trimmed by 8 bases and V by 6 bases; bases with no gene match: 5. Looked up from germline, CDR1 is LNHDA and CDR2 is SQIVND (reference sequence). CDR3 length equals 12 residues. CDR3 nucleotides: TGTGCCAGTAGCCCGAGGACAGGGGAAGCTTTCTTT. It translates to CASSPRTGEAFF.